Listed below are T cell receptor beta chains from one sample, sequenced in a study of identical twins. TCRdb re-analysed the 5' RACE reads in MiXCR, keeping a single row per CDR3 protein. This sample has around 340,000 distinct CDR3 sequences; roughly 10% occur once, and the top ten carry around 8.6%. The source material was naive T cells sorted from blood. The origin of the receptors is a woman aged 50 to 65 in good health. CDR3s include the opening cysteine and the closing phenylalanine or tryptophan. The D gene is left open where the match is weak. A clone size is listed for some rows: how often the clone was seen (once, few, many), or a class if it is expanded.

v_gene,abundance,d_gene,j_gene,CDR3nt,CDR3aa
TRBV7-8,.,TRBD1,TRBJ2-2,TGTGCCAGCAGCTTACGGACAGGATTCGCGAACACCGGGGAGCTGTTTTTT,CASSLRTGFANTGELFF
TRBV10-2,.,TRBD2,TRBJ2-4,TGCGCCAGCAGTGAGTTCCGGTTGGAGCGGGAGATGTTAGGCAAAAACATTCAGTACTTC,CASSEFRLEREMLGKNIQYF
TRBV3-1,few,.,TRBJ2-1,TGTGCCAGCAGCCAAGTTTCGAGCTCCTACAATGAGCAGTTCTTC,CASSQVSSSYNEQFF
TRBV7-9,.,.,TRBJ2-2,TGTGCCAGCAGCGAGGTCGGGGGTCTCGGGGAGCTGTTTTTT,CASSEVGGLGELFF
TRBV10-2,many,TRBD1,TRBJ2-2,TGCGCCAGCAGCACAGGGGACGGGGAGCTGTTTTTT,CASSTGDGELFF
TRBV12-3/TRBV12-4,many,TRBD1,TRBJ1-2,TGTGCCAGCAGTGAGACAGGGGATGGCTACACCTTC,CASSETGDGYTF
TRBV27,few,TRBD2,TRBJ2-7,TGTGCCAGCAGTCGACTAGCGGGAGAGCTCGAGCAGTACTTC,CASSRLAGELEQYF
TRBV2,many,TRBD2,TRBJ2-3,TGTGCCAGCAGTACTAGCGGGAACACAGATACGCAGTATTTT,CASSTSGNTDTQYF
TRBV20-1,few,TRBD2,TRBJ2-4,TGCAGTGCTGAGACCGGGACTAGCGGGAAGGCCAAAAACATTCAGTACTTC,CSAETGTSGKAKNIQYF
TRBV24-1,many,.,TRBJ2-1,TGTGCCACCAGTGATTCTACCTCTAAGGATGAGCAGTTCTTC,CATSDSTSKDEQFF
TRBV5-1,.,.,TRBJ2-1,TGCGCCAGCAGCTTGGGAACAGGAGCGGGCAATGAGCAGTTCTTC,CASSLGTGAGNEQFF
TRBV5-1,few,TRBD1,TRBJ2-3,TGCGCCAGCAGATCCGGGACAGGTCTCACAGATACGCAGTATTTT,CASRSGTGLTDTQYF
TRBV6-6,.,.,TRBJ1-4,TGTGCCAGCGGACGAGGGAATGAAAAACTGTTTTTT,CASGRGNEKLFF
TRBV30,.,.,TRBJ1-1,TGTGCCTGGTACCAGGGGAACACTGAAGCTTTCTTT,CAWYQGNTEAFF
TRBV5-1,.,TRBD2,TRBJ2-2,TGCGCCAGCAGCTTGGAAAGCGGGAGATCCGGGGAGCTGTTTTTT,CASSLESGRSGELFF
TRBV10-3,few,.,TRBJ1-4,TGTGCCATCAGTGAGTCGGGAGCGGGGACTCATGAAAAACTGTTTTTT,CAISESGAGTHEKLFF
TRBV5-1,few,.,TRBJ2-7,TGCGCCAGCAGACAGGCCTACGAGCAGTACTTC,CASRQAYEQYF
TRBV7-8,once,TRBD1,TRBJ2-1,TGTGCCAGCAGCTCAGCGGGTTGGACAGGGGGCCCTTACCATGAGCAGTTCTTC,CASSSAGWTGGPYHEQFF
TRBV20-1,few,.,TRBJ2-7,TGCAGTGCTAGAGATCCGCGGGGGCGAATCTCCTACGAGCAGTACTTC,CSARDPRGRISYEQYF
TRBV20-1,few,TRBD1,TRBJ1-2,TGCAGTGCTAGACCTGGACAGGACTATGGCTACACCTTC,CSARPGQDYGYTF
TRBV29-1,many,TRBD1,TRBJ2-2,TGCAGCGTTGAACAGGGGGCGACCACCGGGGAGCTGTTTTTT,CSVEQGATTGELFF
TRBV13,few,TRBD2,TRBJ2-1,TGTGCCAGCAGCTTAGTTTCACTAGCGGGATCTAATGAGCAGTTCTTC,CASSLVSLAGSNEQFF
TRBV5-1,.,.,TRBJ2-3,TGCGCCAGCTGGAGTAGCACAGATACGCAGTATTTT,CASWSSTDTQYF
TRBV12-3/TRBV12-4,many,.,TRBJ1-2,TGTGCCAGCAGTTTTGGGCAGGGAGGTGGCTACACCTTC,CASSFGQGGGYTF
TRBV20-1,.,TRBD2,TRBJ2-3,TGCAGTGCTAGAGATACCAGCGGGAGGGCCGGTACGCAGTATTTT,CSARDTSGRAGTQYF
TRBV20-1,many,.,TRBJ2-7,TGCAGTGCTACCCCCGGGACGGGCTCCTACGAGCAGTACTTC,CSATPGTGSYEQYF
TRBV11-2,.,.,TRBJ2-1,TGTGCCAGCAGCTTAGAGGCCAGGGGATTCAATGAGCAGTTCTTC,CASSLEARGFNEQFF
TRBV28,.,.,TRBJ2-3,TGTGCCAGCCCCCCGCAAACGAGCGGAATCACAGATACGCAGTATTTT,CASPPQTSGITDTQYF
TRBV19,.,TRBD2,TRBJ2-7,TGTGCCAGTAGTACTCCCGACGGGACTAGGGCAAGGGACGAGCAGTACTTC,CASSTPDGTRARDEQYF
TRBV11-1,.,TRBD2,TRBJ2-3,TGTGCCAGCAGCTCGAGTAGCGGGCCTTACACAGATACGCAGTATTTT,CASSSSSGPYTDTQYF
TRBV12-5,few,.,TRBJ1-2,TGTGCTAGTGGTTTGCAAGGGAAAGTAAGCTATGGCTACACCTTC,CASGLQGKVSYGYTF
TRBV15,.,.,TRBJ1-4,TGTGCCACCGGGACAAGGGGTAATGAAAAACTGTTTTTT,CATGTRGNEKLFF
TRBV15,.,TRBD1,TRBJ1-6,TGTGCCACCAGCAGGGACAGGGATGAACCCCTCCACTTT,CATSRDRDEPLHF
TRBV27,.,.,TRBJ2-5,TGTGCCAGCAGTTTATCTCCCCTAGCCCCACTGGCGGGACCGAGGGAGACCCAGTACTTC,CASSLSPLAPLAGPRETQYF
TRBV9,few,TRBD2,TRBJ2-3,TGTGCCAGCAGCACCGGGACTAGCGGGAGCACTAGCACAGATACGCAGTATTTT,CASSTGTSGSTSTDTQYF
TRBV9,many,TRBD2,TRBJ2-2,TGTGCCAGCAGTGAAAGACTAGCGGGAATCGGGGAGCTGTTTTTT,CASSERLAGIGELFF
TRBV29-1,many,.,TRBJ2-5,TGCAGCGTTGCGGGCCGCAACGGAGGGACCCAGTACTTC,CSVAGRNGGTQYF
TRBV11-2,many,.,TRBJ1-1,TGTGCCAGCAGCCCGCGGACAGCGTACACTGAAGCTTTCTTT,CASSPRTAYTEAFF
TRBV7-2,.,.,TRBJ2-3,TGTGCCAGCAGCCCTGACAGGAGCGCAAGCACAGATACGCAGTATTTT,CASSPDRSASTDTQYF
TRBV12-3/TRBV12-4,many,.,TRBJ1-5,TGTGCCAGCAGTTTAGATAGGGGCTATAGCAATCAGCCCCAGCATTTT,CASSLDRGYSNQPQHF
TRBV3-1,.,.,TRBJ2-2,TGTGCCAGCAGCCAGATGGCAGGGAGAAACACCGGGGAGCTGTTTTTT,CASSQMAGRNTGELFF
TRBV20-1,few,TRBD2,TRBJ2-1,TGCAGTGCTTTTAGCGGGAGGGAATCCTATAACAATGAGCAGTTCTTC,CSAFSGRESYNNEQFF
TRBV5-4,many,.,TRBJ1-2,TGTGCCAGCAGCTTGCGGGGAAGTTGGGGTGGCTACACCTTC,CASSLRGSWGGYTF
TRBV5-1,few,TRBD2,TRBJ2-7,TGCGCCAGCAGCTTGAGGCTAGCGGGAGCCCCCGAGCAGTACTTC,CASSLRLAGAPEQYF
TRBV5-5,.,.,TRBJ2-5,TGTGCCAGCAGCTTGGATGCGGGGTTTGGGACCCAGTACTTC,CASSLDAGFGTQYF
TRBV29-1,.,TRBD1,TRBJ1-1,TGCAGCGCCAGACAGGGCTGGGTGCGGGCTTTCTTT,CSARQGWVRAFF
TRBV27,.,TRBD2,TRBJ2-3,TGTGCCAGCGGACTAGCGGGAGGAGTAGGCCCAGATACGCAGTATTTT,CASGLAGGVGPDTQYF
TRBV5-1,many,TRBD2,TRBJ2-1,TGCGCCAGCAGCGATAGACTAGCGGGTCGATACAATGAGCAGTTCTTC,CASSDRLAGRYNEQFF
TRBV10-3,.,.,TRBJ2-7,TGTGCCATCAGTGAGTCCCCTCTGGTGGGGGGCGACGAGCAGTACTTC,CAISESPLVGGDEQYF
TRBV14,few,.,TRBJ1-3,TGTGCCAGCAGCCCCCCCGGAGGAGCTGGAAACACCATATATTTT,CASSPPGGAGNTIYF
TRBV20-1,few,.,TRBJ1-5,TGCAGTGCGTTCGGTGGAGGGGATCAGCCCCAGCATTTT,CSAFGGGDQPQHF
TRBV4-1,many,TRBD1,TRBJ1-1,TGCGCCAGCAGCCTACCCGACAGGGTGGGCACTGAAGCTTTCTTT,CASSLPDRVGTEAFF
TRBV29-1,.,.,TRBJ1-2,TGCAGCGTTGACAGTCAGAACTATGGCTACACCTTC,CSVDSQNYGYTF
TRBV27,few,.,TRBJ2-6,TGTGCCAGCAGCGCTCTGGGGGGGGCCAACGTCCTGACTTTC,CASSALGGANVLTF
TRBV5-6,.,.,TRBJ2-7,TGTGCCAGCACCGGCCCGCGGGAAATTTCCTACGAGCAGTACTTC,CASTGPREISYEQYF